The TCR beta chain under discussion was sequenced for a study of blood T cell repertoires in COVID-19. Study summary: Acute and convalescent COVID-19 samples came from the United States, Italy and Spain. From T cells, B-cell-depleted T cells, or PBMCs came the material, which was cDNA or gDNA.

The repertoire was sequenced with immunoSEQ multiplex PCR; TCRdb's copy has only in-frame clones and lacks some. This sample has 95,000 to 150,000 clones, with 84% found just once. Clinical history as reported by participants underpinned cohort assignment. Cohort 3 donors were reported recovered after two negative PCRs, clearance, or symptom resolution. This clone was detected a few times. The sample consisted of PBMCs or T cells enriched from blood (not recorded which). The TCR comes from a woman in her twenties or thirties who had recovered from COVID-19.

The CDR3 DNA is TGTGCCAGCAAGACTAGCGACTCCTACGAGCAGTACTTC. Its protein is CASKTSDSYEQYF. The V gene is TRBV14, the J gene TRBJ2-7; 8 nucleotides agree with TRBD2. There are 13 residues in the CDR3. Germline trimming cut 7 bases from V and 0 bases from J; bases unmatched to any gene: 2. Germline V gene sequence: CDR1 SGHDN, CDR2 FVKESK.